The 20 T cell receptor beta chains below come from one sample, sequenced in a study of cytomegalovirus exposure and HLA in healthy donors. Assay used: immunoSEQ multiplex PCR; TCRdb lists only in-frame clones, some missing. The data contain 200,000 to 300,000 clones, roughly 91% of them singletons. Sequenced sample: PBMCs. Receptors were obtained from a woman aged 25-40 years in good health and CMV-seronegative.

The CDR3 DNA sequence: TGTGCCAGCAGCCAGTCGGGTCCCGCCTACGAGCAGTACTTC. Translation gives CASSQSGPAYEQYF. This rearrangement joins TRBV27 to TRBJ2-7, with unresolved D. The V gene lost 6 bases and the J gene lost 2 bases, with 14 bases spanning the gap. Germline CDR1 reads MNHEY; CDR2 reads SMNVEV (reference sequence). The CDR3 covers 14 residues.

The V call is TRBV27, the J call TRBJ2-7, with TRBD1 matching over 9 bases. Looked up from germline, CDR1 is MNHEY and CDR2 is SMNVEV (reference sequence). V gave up 7 bases and J gave up 1 base; unmatched junction bases: 11. The CDR3 runs 16 residues. CDR3 region: CASNRDRVQGSYEQYF. CDR3 in DNA: TGTGCCAGCAACCGGGACAGGGTCCAAGGTTCCTACGAGCAGTACTTC.

V usage is TRBV2 and J usage is TRBJ2-7; 8 bases map to TRBD1. This CDR3 has 15 residues. The trim removed 3 bases at V and 3 bases at J, leaving 7 bases unmatched. Germline V gene data show CDR1 as SNHLY and CDR2 as FYNNEI. The CDR3 nucleotides read TGTGCCAGCAGTGACCCGACAGGGGTTAGCTACGAGCAGTACTTC. Translated: CASSDPTGVSYEQYF. Complete variable domain (other parts from reference TRBV2 and TRBJ2-7): EPEVTQTPSHQVTQMGQEVILRCVPISNHLYFYWYRQILGQKVEFLVSFYNNEISEKSEIFDDQFSVERPDGSNFTLKIRSTKLEDSAMYFCASSDPTGVSYEQYFGPGTRLTVT.

The DNA for the CDR3 is TGTGCCAGCAGTTTATCGGCCTCCAGTCCGTGGGGCGAGCAGTACTTC. The encoded protein is CASSLSASSPWGEQYF. The chain couples TRBV27 to TRBJ2-7; D is undetermined. The CDR3 totals 16 residues. Germline V gene data show CDR1 as MNHEY and CDR2 as SMNVEV (reference sequence). V shed 0 bases and J shed 6 bases, with 18 bases lying between them.

CDR3 DNA: TGTGCCAGTAGTATTCCGACAGGGGCTAGCACAGATACGCAGTATTTT. Its translation: CASSIPTGASTDTQYF. The gene calls are TRBV19 and TRBJ2-3; the match to TRBD1 covers 8 bases. The germline gives CDR1 LNHDA, CDR2 SQIVND (reference sequence). CDR3 size: 16 residues. After removal of 3 bases from V and 0 bases from J, the junction contained 5 bases not matched to a gene.

The gene calls are TRBV5-8 and TRBJ2-7; TRBD2 agrees at 10 bases. The CDR3 runs 16 residues. V was clipped by 4 bases and J by 2 bases; unmatched bases: 9. Germline CDR1 reads SGHTS; CDR2 reads YDEGEE. In nucleotides, the CDR3 is TGTGCCAGCAGCCCTACCCGGACTAGCGGAACCTACGAGCAGTACTTC. Translation gives CASSPTRTSGTYEQYF. Full variable domain (rest looked up from reference TRBV5-8 and TRBJ2-7): EAGVTQSPTHLIKTRGQQATLRCSPISGHTSVYWYQQALGLGLQFLLWYDEGEERNRGNFPPRFSGRQFPNYSSELNVNALELEDSALYLCASSPTRTSGTYEQYFGPGTRLTVT.

As regards this clone: A clone one base away is much larger, so this may be a read error. The chain has TRBV7-9 and TRBJ1-1, with 8 positions matching TRBD1. This CDR3 has 14 amino acids. The ends lost 3 bases at V and 1 base at J; junction bases unmatched: 1. The V gene's germline CDR1 is SEHNR and CDR2 FQNEAQ (reference sequence). The CDR3 region has the DNA TGTGCCAGCAGCTTGGGGACAGGGAACACTGAAGCTTTCTTT. Protein product: CASSLGTGNTEAFF. The full variable domain, with the rest looked up from reference TRBV7-9 and TRBJ1-1, is DTGVSQNPRHKITKRGQNVTFRCDPISEHNRLYWYRQTLGQGPEFLTYFQNEAQLEKSRLLSDRFSAERPKGSFSTLEIQRTEQGDSAMYLCASSLGTGNTEAFFGQGTRLTVV.

This clone was counted a few times. The rearrangement uses TRBV23-1 and TRBJ1-2; D may be TRBD1 (6 bases). TRBV23-1 belongs to the ORF category, with a function that is uncertain. The CDR3 spans 16 residues. Deletions cut 1 base from V and 4 bases from J, with 16 bases between. The CDR3 DNA follows: TGCGCCAGCAGTCAATTCACCCTCGACAGGCCCTATGGCTACACCTTC. It specifies CASSQFTLDRPYGYTF.

The chain combines TRBV7-6 with TRBJ2-5, with 9 bases identical to TRBD2. V was clipped by 1 base and J by 4 bases; unmatched bases: 4. CDR3 length equals 15 residues. Germline CDR1 SGHVS, CDR2 FNYEAQ. Here the CDR3 reads CASSLGLAESETQYF. DNA of the CDR3: TGTGCCAGCAGCTTAGGACTAGCGGAGTCAGAGACCCAGTACTTC.

The chain combines TRBV5-1 with TRBJ2-1; D unresolved. The V end lost 0 bases, the J end lost 9 bases, and 19 bases lay between the germline ends. Germline assignment: CDR1 SGHRS and CDR2 YFSETQ. The CDR3 is 16 amino acids. The CDR3 is CASSLGIGTVSGEQFF. For the CDR3, the DNA is TGCGCCAGCAGCTTGGGTATAGGCACAGTTTCGGGTGAGCAGTTCTTC.

The rearrangement uses TRBV4-1 and TRBJ2-3, with 13 nucleotides matching TRBD2. V shed 0 bases and J 8 bases; nucleotides not matched to a gene: 8. This CDR3 has 17 amino acids. Germline V CDR1 and CDR2: MGHRA, YSYEKL. For the CDR3, the DNA is TGCGCCAGCAGCCAAGAGGGACTAGCGGGATCTTCTCGTACGCAGTATTTT. It encodes CASSQEGLAGSSRTQYF.

This rearrangement joins TRBV18 to TRBJ2-2, with D possibly TRBD1 on 6 matching bases. This CDR3 comprises 16 residues. With 0 bases removed from V and 2 bases from J, the gap between germline ends came to 10 bases. Germline V gene sequence: CDR1 KGHSH, CDR2 LQKENI. CDR3 protein: CASSPPAGVNTGELFF. The CDR3 DNA reads TGTGCCAGCTCACCACCGGCAGGGGTTAACACCGGGGAGCTGTTTTTT.

This chain links TRBV5-1 with TRBJ2-7; 8 nucleotides match TRBD2. CDR3 length: 13 amino acids. With 2 bases clipped from V and 3 bases from J, the junction kept 1 base outside the gene matches. Germline CDR1 SGHRS, CDR2 YFSETQ. The CDR3 region is CASSFGTSYEQYF. The CDR3 bases are TGCGCCAGCAGCTTTGGGACTAGCTACGAGCAGTACTTC.

This chain connects TRBV15 to TRBJ2-2; D unresolved. The ends were cut back, 1 base at V and 6 bases at J, with 6 bases in the middle. Per germline, CDR1 LNHNV and CDR2 YYDKDF (reference sequence). This CDR3 spans 13 amino acids. The CDR3 sequence is CATSRAVAGELFF. The CDR3 region has the DNA TGTGCCACCAGCAGAGCGGTTGCCGGGGAGCTGTTTTTT. The whole variable domain, remainder taken from reference TRBV15 and TRBJ2-2, is DAMVIQNPRYQVTQFGKPVTLSCSQTLNHNVMYWYQQKSSQAPKLLFHYYDKDFNNEADTPDNFQSRRPNTSFCFLDIRSPGLGDTAMYLCATSRAVAGELFFGEGSRLTVL.

This sequence joins TRBV9 and TRBJ1-4; 9 nucleotides align to TRBD1. The CDR3 is made up of 15 amino acids. The V gene's germline CDR1 is SGDLS and CDR2 YYNGEE. The J segment lost 5 bases and the V segment lost 3 bases, leaving 5 bases of the junction unmatched. CDR3 residues: CASSADRGGNEKLFF. The CDR3 coding sequence is TGTGCCAGCAGCGCCGACAGGGGGGGCAATGAAAAACTGTTTTTT. Full variable domain (rest looked up from reference TRBV9 and TRBJ1-4): DSGVTQTPKHLITATGQRVTLRCSPRSGDLSVYWYQQSLDQGLQFLIQYYNGEERAKGNILERFSAQQFPDLHSELNLSSLELGDSALYFCASSADRGGNEKLFFGSGTQLSVL.

The chain uses TRBV5-1 and TRBJ1-2; TRBD1 is a possible D gene (6 bases). This CDR3 has 14 amino acids. Deletions cut 3 bases from V and 8 bases from J, with 17 bases between. CDR1 and CDR2 (germline): SGHRS, YFSETQ. The CDR3, as DNA: TGCGCCAGCAGCTGGGGACCGGGGGCTGGGGGCTACACCTTC. Its translation: CASSWGPGAGGYTF.

V gene TRBV11-1 combines with J gene TRBJ2-7; 7 nucleotides agree with TRBD2. V lost 4 bases and J lost 6; bases outside the gene matches: 12. The length of the CDR3 is 15 residues. The V gene's germline CDR1 is SGHAT and CDR2 FQDESV (reference sequence). DNA of the CDR3: TGTGCCAGCAGCTCCACGTGGCGGGAGACGCGCGAGCAGTACTTC. Translated, it gives CASSSTWRETREQYF.

This chain links TRBV7-7 with TRBJ2-5; D could derive from TRBD1 or TRBD2 (5 bases each). The ends were cut back, 1 base at V and 4 bases at J, with 16 bases in the middle. The CDR3 runs to 16 residues. CDR1 is SSHAT and CDR2 is FNYEAQ in the germline V gene (reference sequence). The chain's CDR3 is CASSLGVGDSRETQYF. Here the CDR3 DNA reads TGTGCCAGCAGCTTAGGGGTGGGGGATTCAAGAGAGACCCAGTACTTC.

The genes are TRBV29-1 and TRBJ1-2, with a tentative D call TRBD1 (6 bases). Germline V gene data show CDR1 as SQVTM and CDR2 as ANQGSEA. The V gene lost 3 bases and the J gene lost 5 bases, with 22 bases spanning the gap. This CDR3 is 16 amino acids long. CDR3 residues: CSVDSAGKEGVYGYTF. Here the CDR3 DNA reads TGCAGCGTTGATTCGGCAGGGAAGGAGGGGGTTTATGGCTACACCTTC.

The J gene is TRBJ2-7, the V gene TRBV7-9; 10 nucleotides align to TRBD2. V lost 0 bases, J lost 0 bases, and 8 bases stayed unmatched. In germline, CDR1 is SEHNR, CDR2 FQNEAQ (reference sequence). This CDR3 spans 18 amino acids. This CDR3 is CASSLAIRTSGNSYEQYF. The CDR3 coding sequence is TGTGCCAGCAGCTTAGCCATCCGGACTAGCGGCAACTCCTACGAGCAGTACTTC.